This T cell receptor (beta chain) was profiled in a study of breast tumors, draining lymph nodes, adjacent tissues. Study conclusions and caveats: The data were judged consistent with most tumor T cells coming from lymph node and expanding in tumor. The lymph node origin of tumor T cells was framed as consistent with a hypothesis, not demonstrated. Tumor and nontumor repertoires were significantly more similar in luminal-like than in basal-like breast cancer.

In germline, CDR1 is SGHRS, CDR2 YFSETQ. The CDR3 runs 14 residues. Trimming at V came to 4 bases and at J to 8 bases, leaving 4 bases not matched to a gene. This clonotype is medium-sized (0.01 to 0.1%). Antigen unknown. Using its own MiXCR run on the multiplex PCR reads, TCRdb lists one record per CDR3 protein. There are about 7,600 distinct CDR3 sequences in the sample; around 70% occur only once, and 35% to 50% lies in the top ten. The sequence came from a female donor with breast cancer. Some clones in this sample may be carry-over from other donors' samples. Sequenced material: tumor-adjacent breast tissue. V usage is TRBV5-1 and J usage is TRBJ1-4; 11 nucleotides line up with TRBD1. DNA for the CDR3: TGCGCCAGCAGCCCGGGACAGGGGGGAGAAAAACTGTTTTTT. Protein: CASSPGQGGEKLFF.